These T cell receptor beta chains were read from a single sample in a study of T cells in Graves' hyperthyroidism and ophthalmopathy. From the multiplex PCR reads, TCRdb called clonotypes with MiXCR, one entry per CDR3 protein. The data show 450,000 to 550,000 distinct CDR3 sequences, roughly 24% seen once. Sequenced: blood. These receptors were collected from a woman between 25 and 40 years old with Graves' ophthalmopathy. The CDR3 runs from the conserved cysteine through the conserved F or W. D genes are given only for firm matches. Clone size appears in some rows only: once, few, many, or a class for an expanded clone.

CDR3: CASNGGAWTEAFF
DNA: TGTGCCAGCAATGGGGGGGCGTGGACTGAAGCTTTCTTT
D: -
J: TRBJ1-1
V: TRBV6-1
size: many

CDR3: CASSERGQGKLLLYEQYF
DNA: TGTGCCAGCAGTGAAAGGGGACAGGGGAAACTCTTACTCTACGAGCAGTACTTC
D: TRBD1
J: TRBJ2-7
V: TRBV6-1
size: -

CDR3: CASSFYAQGFEQYF
DNA: TGCGCCAGCAGCTTTTACGCTCAGGGGTTCGAGCAGTACTTC
D: -
J: TRBJ2-7
V: TRBV5-1
size: many

CDR3: CASRPTVNSNQPQHF
DNA: TGTGCCAGCAGACCCACAGTGAATAGCAATCAGCCCCAGCATTTT
D: -
J: TRBJ1-5
V: TRBV6-5
size: many

CDR3: CASSFARGAGPTYEQYF
DNA: TGTGCCAGCAGCTTCGCCCGGGGGGCGGGGCCAACCTACGAGCAGTACTTC
D: -
J: TRBJ2-7
V: TRBV11-1
size: few

CDR3: CASSTFNTEAFF
DNA: TGTGCCAGCAGCACCTTTAACACTGAAGCTTTCTTT
D: -
J: TRBJ1-1
V: TRBV27
size: many

CDR3: CASSSKGLEGETQYF
DNA: TGTGCCAGCAGCTCGAAAGGACTTGAGGGAGAGACCCAGTACTTC
D: -
J: TRBJ2-5
V: TRBV7-9
size: many

CDR3: CAGSFRTGKETQYF
DNA: TGTGCCGGCAGCTTCAGAACAGGGAAAGAGACCCAGTACTTC
D: -
J: TRBJ2-5
V: TRBV7-2
size: -

CDR3: CASSLIPQSSMNTGELFF
DNA: TGTGCCAGCAGCTTAATCCCTCAGTCTTCGATGAACACCGGGGAGCTGTTTTTT
D: -
J: TRBJ2-2
V: TRBV7-3
size: -

CDR3: CASSREPKGWYEQYF
DNA: TGCGCCAGCAGCCGCGAGCCCAAGGGGTGGTACGAGCAGTACTTC
D: -
J: TRBJ2-7
V: TRBV4-1
size: -

CDR3: CASIRSGGYGYTF
DNA: TGTGCCAGCATTCGTTCAGGGGGCTATGGCTACACCTTC
D: TRBD1
J: TRBJ1-2
V: TRBV6-1
size: once

CDR3: CASRTGVNTGELFF
DNA: TGTGCCAGCAGGACAGGGGTAAACACCGGGGAGCTGTTTTTT
D: TRBD1
J: TRBJ2-2
V: TRBV6-1
size: -

CDR3: CASSLKGNHGYTF
DNA: TGTGCCAGCAGTTTAAAAGGGAATCATGGCTACACCTTC
D: -
J: TRBJ1-2
V: TRBV12-3/TRBV12-4
size: many

CDR3: CASSSGWGLGYTF
DNA: TGTGCCAGCAGCTCGGGTTGGGGGTTAGGCTACACCTTC
D: -
J: TRBJ1-2
V: TRBV13
size: many

CDR3: CASNPGDPNTEAFF
DNA: TGTGCCAGCAACCCAGGGGACCCGAACACTGAAGCTTTCTTT
D: -
J: TRBJ1-1
V: TRBV9
size: -

CDR3: CSVEIGSYEQYF
DNA: TGCAGCGTTGAGATAGGTTCCTACGAGCAGTACTTC
D: -
J: TRBJ2-7
V: TRBV29-1
size: -

CDR3: CASSRTQWTGELFF
DNA: TGTGCCAGCAGTCGGACTCAATGGACCGGGGAGCTGTTTTTT
D: -
J: TRBJ2-2
V: TRBV6-2/TRBV6-3
size: many

CDR3: CASSDNSGTEAFF
DNA: TGTGCCAGCTCAGATAATTCAGGCACTGAAGCTTTCTTT
D: -
J: TRBJ1-1
V: TRBV18
size: few

CDR3: CATSDLMGSEAFF
DNA: TGTGCCACCAGTGATTTAATGGGCTCTGAAGCTTTCTTT
D: -
J: TRBJ1-1
V: TRBV24-1
size: many

CDR3: CASSINAGSVEQYF
DNA: TGTGCCAGTAGTATTAACGCAGGGTCCGTTGAGCAGTACTTC
D: -
J: TRBJ2-7
V: TRBV19
size: many

CDR3: CASSPYSTNYGYTF
DNA: TGTGCCAGCAGCCCCTACTCAACTAACTATGGCTACACCTTC
D: -
J: TRBJ1-2
V: TRBV7-9
size: many

CDR3: CAISDDRETYEQYF
DNA: TGTGCCATCAGTGATGACAGGGAAACCTACGAGCAGTACTTC
D: TRBD1
J: TRBJ2-7
V: TRBV10-3
size: many

CDR3: CASSALAGGNVGELFF
DNA: TGTGCCAGCAGCGCGCTAGCGGGGGGGAACGTCGGGGAGCTGTTTTTT
D: TRBD2
J: TRBJ2-2
V: TRBV11-1
size: -

CDR3: CVSSFGTLNTEAFF
DNA: TGCGTCAGCAGCTTCGGGACACTTAACACTGAAGCTTTCTTT
D: -
J: TRBJ1-1
V: TRBV5-1
size: -

CDR3: CASSRGQSSGELFF
DNA: TGTGCCAGCAGCCGGGGACAGTCGTCCGGGGAGCTGTTTTTT
D: TRBD1
J: TRBJ2-2
V: TRBV4-2
size: many

CDR3: CAISDPQTGLSYTF
DNA: TGTGCCATCAGTGACCCTCAGACAGGACTGAGCTACACCTTC
D: -
J: TRBJ1-2
V: TRBV10-3
size: many

CDR3: CASSLAGQGYEQYF
DNA: TGTGCCAGCAGCTTAGCGGGACAGGGCTACGAGCAGTACTTC
D: TRBD1
J: TRBJ2-7
V: TRBV7-8
size: many